The 15 T cell receptor beta chains below come from one sample, sequenced in a study of a mutant IDH1 vaccine in newly diagnosed glioma (dated by TCRdb to the early 2020s). This specimen's time point label, interpreted: week 5, during vaccination. Each vaccine dose, consisting of 300 ug of a 20-mer mutant IDH1 peptide in Montanide, was administered subcutaneously with topical imiquimod. No antigen has been assigned to these receptors. Libraries were made using the immunoSEQ multiplex PCR assay. Entries here come from immuneACCESS through TCRdb and include only in-frame sequences with V and J called. Some clones fail to appear in such tables; in the studies checked, an unresolved V gene covers under half of the shortfall, and the cause of the remainder is unknown. This sample lists tens of thousands of clones; roughly nine tenths were detected once. The ten largest clones add up to about 2.4% of the sample.

The sequencing used PBMCs, collected from a glioma patient whose treatment included an IDH1 peptide vaccine. The receptors come from a man in his fifties with glioma.

The rearrangement joins TRBV18 to TRBJ2-5; no clear D. The V gene's germline CDR1 is KGHSH and CDR2 LQKENI. Trimming pared 1 base from V and 5 bases from J, leaving 2 bases between. CDR3 length: 11 residues. CDR3 sequence (DNA): TGTGCCAGCTCACCACGCGAGACCCAGTACTTC. This translates into CASSPRETQYF.

The chain carries TRBV7-2 and TRBJ1-5; unclear D gene. This CDR3 contains 14 residues. The V end lost 4 bases, the J end lost 4 bases, and 11 bases lay between the germline ends. The V gene's germline CDR1 is SGHTA and CDR2 FQGNSA. CDR3 sequence reads: CASSSQWWNQPQHF. DNA for the CDR3: TGTGCCAGCAGCTCACAGTGGTGGAATCAGCCCCAGCATTTT.

The chain couples TRBV19 to TRBJ1-6, with 7 bases lining up with TRBD1. Germline CDR1 and CDR2: LNHDA and SQIVND (reference sequence). Trimming took 3 bases from V and 19 from J; bases not matched to a gene: 15. This CDR3 is built from 14 residues. The CDR3 sequence: CASSISPLTGVVHF. DNA of the CDR3: TGTGCCAGTAGTATCTCCCCACTCACAGGGGTTGTACACTTT.

The table lists this clone with a few counts. The chain uses TRBV5-1 and TRBJ2-3; perhaps D is TRBD1 or TRBD2 (5 bases each). Per germline, CDR1 SGHRS and CDR2 YFSETQ. The CDR3 runs 16 residues. Trimming shortened V by 4 bases and J by 0 bases, and 15 bases separated the two germline ends. The CDR3 DNA reads as TGCGCCAGCAGCCAGGGACGTTGGCTGAGCACAGATACGCAGTATTTT. Translation gives CASSQGRWLSTDTQYF.

The V and J genes are TRBV19 and TRBJ1-2, with TRBD1 identical over 7 bases. This CDR3 is built from 12 residues. Trimming took 7 bases from V and 7 from J; bases not matched to a gene: 6. Germline CDR1 and CDR2: LNHDA and SQIVND (reference sequence). The CDR3 here is CASKRGRGGYTF. CDR3 sequence (DNA): TGTGCCAGTAAGAGGGGGCGAGGTGGCTACACCTTC. Filled out from reference TRBV19 and TRBJ1-2, the complete variable domain reads DGGITQSPKYLFRKEGQNVTLSCEQNLNHDAMYWYRQDPGQGLRLIYYSQIVNDFQKGDIAEGYSVSREKKESFPLTVTSAQKNPTAFYLCASKRGRGGYTFGSGTRLTVV.

The chain has TRBV10-1 and TRBJ2-3; D assignment may be TRBD1 or TRBD2 (5 bases each). V lost 5 bases, J lost 6 bases, and 15 bases lay in between. The CDR3 extends over 14 amino acids. Germline values: CDR1 WNHNN, CDR2 SYGVQD (reference sequence). The CDR3 sequence: CASSSRGRVDTQYF. The CDR3 DNA is TGCGCCAGCAGTAGCCGGGGCCGCGTGGATACGCAGTATTTT.

The chain recombines TRBV15 with TRBJ2-7; D is ambiguous. Germline V lookup: CDR1 LNHNV, CDR2 YYDKDF (reference sequence). Between the trimmed V and J ends, which lost 4 bases and 4 bases, there was a span of 14 bases. There are 14 residues in the CDR3. The CDR3 spells CATSTEIIGYEQYF. CDR3 DNA sequence: TGTGCCACCAGCACGGAGATTATAGGGTACGAGCAGTACTTC. The whole variable domain, remainder taken from reference TRBV15 and TRBJ2-7, is DAMVIQNPRYQVTQFGKPVTLSCSQTLNHNVMYWYQQKSSQAPKLLFHYYDKDFNNEADTPDNFQSRRPNTSFCFLDIRSPGLGDTAMYLCATSTEIIGYEQYFGPGTRLTVT.

The gene calls are TRBV6-5 and TRBJ1-5, with no clear D. The CDR3 sequence is 14 residues long. Germline lookup yields CDR1 MNHEY and CDR2 SVGAGI. V lost 0 bases to trimming and J lost 8 bases, with 11 bases between them. The DNA for the CDR3 is TGTGCCAGCAGTTACTCAGGAGGGATTGAGCCCCAGCATTTT. It yields the protein CASSYSGGIEPQHF.

V gene TRBV11-2 combines with J gene TRBJ2-7, with 10 bases fitting TRBD1. This CDR3 has 15 amino acids. Trimming took 5 bases from V and 2 from J; bases not matched to a gene: 6. Germline V gene data show CDR1 as SGHAT and CDR2 as FQNNGV. CDR3 coding DNA: TGTGCCAGCAGCCTGGGGACAGGGGCGGCCTACGAGCAGTACTTC. Encoded protein: CASSLGTGAAYEQYF.

DNA of the CDR3: TGTGCCAGCAGCTTGGGGAGTAACGCCAAAAACATTCAGTACTTC. Translation: CASSLGSNAKNIQYF. V gene TRBV5-6 combines with J gene TRBJ2-4; D unclear. Germline V lookup: CDR1 SGHDT, CDR2 YYEEEE. CDR3 length: 15 amino acids. Deletions cut 0 bases from V and 1 base from J, with 8 bases between.

The gene calls are TRBV30 and TRBJ1-2; weak D call: TRBD1 (5 bases). Trimming cost V 0 bases and J 5 bases, with 10 bases left between them. This CDR3 has 13 amino acids. From germline, CDR1 is GTSNPN and CDR2 SVGIG (reference sequence). In DNA form, the CDR3 reads TGTGCCTGGAGTGTACCCGGACATTATGGCTACACCTTC. It encodes CAWSVPGHYGYTF.

The V and J genes are TRBV5-6 and TRBJ1-1; D may be TRBD1 (6 bases). The CDR3 has 11 amino acids. Germline V gene sequence: CDR1 SGHDT, CDR2 YYEEEE. V lost 4 bases, J lost 11 bases, and 12 bases lay in between. CDR3: CASSQGLEAFF. As DNA, the CDR3 is TGTGCCAGCAGCCAGGGGTTAGAGGCTTTCTTT.

The chain combines TRBV10-2 with TRBJ2-7; 7 bases align to TRBD1. The V gene's germline CDR1 is WSHSY and CDR2 SAAADI. The V segment lost 6 bases and the J segment 5 bases; nucleotides outside the gene matches: 7. The CDR3 length is 13 residues. CDR3 residues: CASSATGPNEQYF. The DNA of the CDR3 is TGCGCCAGCAGCGCGACAGGGCCCAACGAGCAGTACTTC.

The chain carries TRBV5-4 and TRBJ2-1, with no clear D. V lost 0 bases, J lost 6 bases, and 13 bases lay in between. CDR3 length: 15 residues. CDR1 and CDR2 from the germline V gene are SGHNT and YYREEE (reference sequence). This CDR3 is CASSLGSSRVNEQFF. The CDR3 DNA reads as TGTGCCAGCAGCTTGGGCTCGTCTAGGGTCAATGAGCAGTTCTTC.

This clone was seen a handful of times. V is TRBV28 and J is TRBJ2-7; 11 bases fit TRBD2. J lost 3 bases, V lost 4 bases, and 8 bases had no gene match. This CDR3 region has 16 residues. Germline assignment: CDR1 MDHEN and CDR2 SYDVKM. The CDR3 sequence is CASSSFSGTSGYEQYF. CDR3 DNA: TGTGCCAGCAGTTCATTCTCCGGGACTAGCGGCTACGAGCAGTACTTC.